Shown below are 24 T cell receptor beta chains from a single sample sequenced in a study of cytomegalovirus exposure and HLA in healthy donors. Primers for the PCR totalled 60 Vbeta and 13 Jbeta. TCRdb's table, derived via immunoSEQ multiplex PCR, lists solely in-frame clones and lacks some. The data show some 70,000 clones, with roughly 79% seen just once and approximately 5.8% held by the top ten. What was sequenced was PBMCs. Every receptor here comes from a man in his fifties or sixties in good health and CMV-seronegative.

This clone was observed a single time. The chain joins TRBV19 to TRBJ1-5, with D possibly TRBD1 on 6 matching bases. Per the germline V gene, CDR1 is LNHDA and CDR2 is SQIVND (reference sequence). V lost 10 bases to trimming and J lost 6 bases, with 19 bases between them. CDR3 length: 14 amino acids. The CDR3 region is CATMGQGNGQPQHF. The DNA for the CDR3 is TGTGCCACAATGGGGCAGGGGAACGGTCAGCCCCAGCATTTT.

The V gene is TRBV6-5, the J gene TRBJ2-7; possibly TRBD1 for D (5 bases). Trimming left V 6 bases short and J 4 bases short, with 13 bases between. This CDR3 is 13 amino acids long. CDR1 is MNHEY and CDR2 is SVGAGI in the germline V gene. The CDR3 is CASSQDRAYEQYF. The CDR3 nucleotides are TGTGCCAGCAGCCAAGACAGAGCGTACGAGCAGTACTTC.

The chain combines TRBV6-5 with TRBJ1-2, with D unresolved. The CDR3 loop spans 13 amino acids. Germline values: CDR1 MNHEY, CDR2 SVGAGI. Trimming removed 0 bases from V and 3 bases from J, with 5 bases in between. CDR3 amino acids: CASSYSGDYGYTF. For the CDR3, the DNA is TGTGCCAGCAGTTACTCAGGAGACTATGGCTACACCTTC.

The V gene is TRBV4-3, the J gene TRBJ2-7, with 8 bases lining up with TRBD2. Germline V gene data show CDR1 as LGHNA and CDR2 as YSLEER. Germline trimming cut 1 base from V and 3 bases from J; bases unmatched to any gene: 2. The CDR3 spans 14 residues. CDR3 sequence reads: CASSQGSGSYEQYF. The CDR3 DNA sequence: TGCGCCAGCAGCCAAGGGAGCGGGAGCTACGAGCAGTACTTC.

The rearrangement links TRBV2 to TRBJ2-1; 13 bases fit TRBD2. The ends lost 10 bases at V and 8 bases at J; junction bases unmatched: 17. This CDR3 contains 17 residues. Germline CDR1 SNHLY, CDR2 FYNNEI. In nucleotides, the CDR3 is TGTGCCACATACACGGGCCTCGGACTAGCGGGAGCCCATGAGCAGTTCTTC. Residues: CATYTGLGLAGAHEQFF. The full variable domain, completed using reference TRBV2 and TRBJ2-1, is EPEVTQTPSHQVTQMGQEVILRCVPISNHLYFYWYRQILGQKVEFLVSFYNNEISEKSEIFDDQFSVERPDGSNFTLKIRSTKLEDSAMYFCATYTGLGLAGAHEQFFGPGTRLTVL.

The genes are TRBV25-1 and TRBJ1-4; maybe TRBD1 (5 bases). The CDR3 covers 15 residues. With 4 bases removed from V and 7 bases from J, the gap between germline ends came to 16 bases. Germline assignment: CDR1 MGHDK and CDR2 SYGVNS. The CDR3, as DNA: TGTGCCAGCAGTGCCCGGGGAGGGGTAGGTGAAAAACTGTTTTTT. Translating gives CASSARGGVGEKLFF.

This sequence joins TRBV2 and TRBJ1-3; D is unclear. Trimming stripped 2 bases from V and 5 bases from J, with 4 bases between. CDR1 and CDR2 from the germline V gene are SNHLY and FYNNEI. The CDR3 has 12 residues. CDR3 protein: CASSEQRNTIYF. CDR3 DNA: TGTGCCAGCAGTGAACAGAGAAACACCATATATTTT.

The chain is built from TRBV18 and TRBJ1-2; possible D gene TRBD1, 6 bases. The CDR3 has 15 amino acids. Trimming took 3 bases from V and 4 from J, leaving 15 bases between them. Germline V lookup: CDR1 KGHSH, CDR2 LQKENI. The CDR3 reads CASSPGLDRFYGYTF. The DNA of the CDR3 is TGTGCCAGCTCACCCGGTTTGGACAGATTCTATGGCTACACCTTC.

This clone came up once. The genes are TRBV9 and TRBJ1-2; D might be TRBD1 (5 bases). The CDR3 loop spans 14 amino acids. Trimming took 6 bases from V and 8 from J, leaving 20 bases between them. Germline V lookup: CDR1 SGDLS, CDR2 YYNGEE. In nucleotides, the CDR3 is TGTGCCAGCAACTTCGACAGTCTGAGTTCCGGCTACACCTTC. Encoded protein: CASNFDSLSSGYTF. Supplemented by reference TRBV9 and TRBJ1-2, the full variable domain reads DSGVTQTPKHLITATGQRVTLRCSPRSGDLSVYWYQQSLDQGLQFLIQYYNGEERAKGNILERFSAQQFPDLHSELNLSSLELGDSALYFCASNFDSLSSGYTFGSGTRLTVV.

The CDR3 sequence: CASSVGEKLFF. The CDR3 DNA reads as TGTGCCAGCAGTGTCGGTGAAAAACTGTTTTTT. J is TRBJ1-4 and V is TRBV25-1, with D unresolved. V gave up 4 bases and J gave up 7 bases, with 4 bases separating them. The germline CDR1 and CDR2 sequences are MGHDK and SYGVNS. The CDR3 extends over 11 amino acids.

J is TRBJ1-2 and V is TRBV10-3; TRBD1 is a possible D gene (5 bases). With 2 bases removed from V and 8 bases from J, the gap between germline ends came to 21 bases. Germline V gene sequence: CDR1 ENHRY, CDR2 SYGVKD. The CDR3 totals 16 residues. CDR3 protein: CAISEPSTAVLRGYTF. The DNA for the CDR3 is TGTGCCATCAGTGAGCCTTCGACAGCCGTGTTGAGAGGCTACACCTTC.

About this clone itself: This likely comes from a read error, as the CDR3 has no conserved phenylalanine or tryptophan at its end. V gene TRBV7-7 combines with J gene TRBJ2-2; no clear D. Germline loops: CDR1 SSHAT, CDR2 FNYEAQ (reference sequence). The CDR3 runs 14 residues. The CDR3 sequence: CASSLEEYTGELFV. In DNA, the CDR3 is TGTGCTAGCAGCTTAGAGGAGTACACCGGGGAGCTGTTTGTT.

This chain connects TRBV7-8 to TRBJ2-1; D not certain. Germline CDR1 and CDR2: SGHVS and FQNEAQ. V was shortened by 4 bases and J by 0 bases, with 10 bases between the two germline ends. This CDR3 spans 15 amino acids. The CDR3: CASSSEDVSYNEQFF. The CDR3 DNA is TGTGCCAGCAGCTCCGAGGATGTCTCCTACAATGAGCAGTTCTTC.

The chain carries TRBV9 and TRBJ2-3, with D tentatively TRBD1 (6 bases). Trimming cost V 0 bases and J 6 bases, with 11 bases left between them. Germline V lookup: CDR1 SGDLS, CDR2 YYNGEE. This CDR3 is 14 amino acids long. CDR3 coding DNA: TGTGCCAGCAGCGTAGGAGGGGGTGCGGATACGCAGTATTTT. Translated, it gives CASSVGGGADTQYF.

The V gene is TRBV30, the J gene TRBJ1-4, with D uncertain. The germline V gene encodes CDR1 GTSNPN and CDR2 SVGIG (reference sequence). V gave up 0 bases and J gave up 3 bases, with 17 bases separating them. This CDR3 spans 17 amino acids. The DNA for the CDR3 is TGTGCCTGGAGTGTACTGCGTACTCCCTCTCCTAATGAAAAACTGTTTTTT. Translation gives CAWSVLRTPSPNEKLFF.

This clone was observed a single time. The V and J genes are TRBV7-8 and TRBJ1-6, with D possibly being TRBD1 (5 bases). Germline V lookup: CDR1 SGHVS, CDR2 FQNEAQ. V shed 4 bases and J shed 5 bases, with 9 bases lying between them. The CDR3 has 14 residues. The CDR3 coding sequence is TGTGCCAGCAGCTCCCCAGGGAATAATTCACCCCTCCACTTT. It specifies CASSSPGNNSPLHF. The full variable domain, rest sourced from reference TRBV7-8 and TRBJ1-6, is GAGVSQSPRYKVAKRGQDVALRCDPISGHVSLFWYQQALGQGPEFLTYFQNEAQLDKSGLPSDRFFAERPEGSVSTLKIQRTQQEDSAVYLCASSSPGNNSPLHFGNGTRLTVT.

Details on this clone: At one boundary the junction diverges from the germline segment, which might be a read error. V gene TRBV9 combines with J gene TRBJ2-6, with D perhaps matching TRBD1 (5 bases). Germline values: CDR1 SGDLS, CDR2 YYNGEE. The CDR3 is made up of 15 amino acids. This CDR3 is CASSKQSSGANVLAF. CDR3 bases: TGTGCCAGCAGCAAACAGAGCTCTGGGGCCAACGTCCTGGCTTTC.

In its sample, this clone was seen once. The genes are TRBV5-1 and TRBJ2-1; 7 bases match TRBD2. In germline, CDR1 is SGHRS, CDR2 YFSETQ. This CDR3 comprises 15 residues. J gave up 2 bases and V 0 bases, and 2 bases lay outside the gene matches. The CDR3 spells CASSLGRGTYNEQFF. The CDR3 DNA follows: TGCGCCAGCAGCTTGGGGCGGGGGACCTACAATGAGCAGTTCTTC.

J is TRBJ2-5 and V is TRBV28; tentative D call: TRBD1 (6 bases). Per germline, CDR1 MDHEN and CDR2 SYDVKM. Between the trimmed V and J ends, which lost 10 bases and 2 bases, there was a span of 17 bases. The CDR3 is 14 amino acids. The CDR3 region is CATKRGGPQETQYF. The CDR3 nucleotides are TGTGCCACCAAACGAGGGGGACCTCAAGAGACCCAGTACTTC.

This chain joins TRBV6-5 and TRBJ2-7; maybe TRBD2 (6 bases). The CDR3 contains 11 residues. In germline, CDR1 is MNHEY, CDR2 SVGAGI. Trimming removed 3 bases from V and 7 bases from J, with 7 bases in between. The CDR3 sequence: CASSYGGEQYF. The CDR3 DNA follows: TGTGCCAGCAGTTATGGGGGGGAGCAGTACTTC.

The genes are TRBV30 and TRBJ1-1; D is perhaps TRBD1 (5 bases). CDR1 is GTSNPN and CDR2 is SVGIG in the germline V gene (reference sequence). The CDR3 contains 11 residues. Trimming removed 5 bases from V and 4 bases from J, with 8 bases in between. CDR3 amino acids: CAWEQGTEAFF. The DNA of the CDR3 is TGTGCCTGGGAGCAGGGCACTGAAGCTTTCTTT.

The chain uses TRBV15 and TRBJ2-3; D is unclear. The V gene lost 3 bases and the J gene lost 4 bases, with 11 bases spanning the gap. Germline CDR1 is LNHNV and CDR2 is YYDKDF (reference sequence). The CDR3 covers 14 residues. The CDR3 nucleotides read TGTGCCACCAGCAGCCTTCCGTTCTCAGATACGCAGTATTTT. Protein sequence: CATSSLPFSDTQYF.

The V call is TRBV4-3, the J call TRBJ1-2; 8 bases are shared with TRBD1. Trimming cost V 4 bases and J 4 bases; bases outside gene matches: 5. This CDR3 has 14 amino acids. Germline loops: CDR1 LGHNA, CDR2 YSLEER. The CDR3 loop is CASSPGDRLYGYTF. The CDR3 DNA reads TGCGCCAGCAGCCCAGGGGACAGGCTCTATGGCTACACCTTC.

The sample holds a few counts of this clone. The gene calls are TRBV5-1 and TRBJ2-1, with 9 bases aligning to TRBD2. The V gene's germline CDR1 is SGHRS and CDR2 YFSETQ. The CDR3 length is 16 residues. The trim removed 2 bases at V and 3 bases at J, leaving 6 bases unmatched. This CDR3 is CASSLASGALYNEQFF. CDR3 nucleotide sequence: TGCGCCAGCAGCTTAGCTAGCGGGGCCCTCTACAATGAGCAGTTCTTC.